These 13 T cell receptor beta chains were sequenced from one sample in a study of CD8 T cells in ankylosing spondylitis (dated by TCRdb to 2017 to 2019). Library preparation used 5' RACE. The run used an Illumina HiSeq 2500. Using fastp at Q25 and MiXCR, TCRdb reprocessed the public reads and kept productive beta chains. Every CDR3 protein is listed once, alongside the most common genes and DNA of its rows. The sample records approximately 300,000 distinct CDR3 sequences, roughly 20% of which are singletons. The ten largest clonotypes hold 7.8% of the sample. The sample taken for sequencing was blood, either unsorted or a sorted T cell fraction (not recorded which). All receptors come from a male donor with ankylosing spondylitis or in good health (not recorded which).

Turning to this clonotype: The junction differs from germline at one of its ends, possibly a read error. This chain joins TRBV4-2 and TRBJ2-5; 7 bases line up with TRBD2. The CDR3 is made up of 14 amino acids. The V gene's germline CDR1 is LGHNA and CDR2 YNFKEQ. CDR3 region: CVSSQLAYQETQYF. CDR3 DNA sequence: TGTGTCAGCAGCCAACTAGCGTACCAAGAGACCCAGTACTTT.

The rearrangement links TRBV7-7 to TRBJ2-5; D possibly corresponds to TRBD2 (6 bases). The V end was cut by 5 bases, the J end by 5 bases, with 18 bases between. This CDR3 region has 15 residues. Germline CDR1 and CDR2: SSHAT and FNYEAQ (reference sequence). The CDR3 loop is CASSLTSMGPETQYF. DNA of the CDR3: TGTGCCAGCAGCCTGACTAGTATGGGCCCCGAGACCCAGTACTTC.

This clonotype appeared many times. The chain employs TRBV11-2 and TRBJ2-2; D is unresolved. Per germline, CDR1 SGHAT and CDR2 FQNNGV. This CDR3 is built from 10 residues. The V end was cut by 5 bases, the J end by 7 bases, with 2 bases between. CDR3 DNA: TGTGCCAGCAGCCGCGGGGAGCTGTTTTTT. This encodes CASSRGELFF.

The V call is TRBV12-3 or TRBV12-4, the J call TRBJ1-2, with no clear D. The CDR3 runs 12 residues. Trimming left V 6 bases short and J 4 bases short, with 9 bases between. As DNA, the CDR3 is TGTGCCAGCAGCCCCAGGATCTATGGCTACACCTTC. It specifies CASSPRIYGYTF.

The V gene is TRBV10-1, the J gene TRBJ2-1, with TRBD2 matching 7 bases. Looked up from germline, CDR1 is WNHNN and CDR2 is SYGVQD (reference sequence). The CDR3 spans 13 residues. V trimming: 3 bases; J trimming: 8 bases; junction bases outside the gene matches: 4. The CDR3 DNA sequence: TGCGCCAGCAGTGAAAGCGGGATCTATGAGCAGTTCTTC. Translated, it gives CASSESGIYEQFF.

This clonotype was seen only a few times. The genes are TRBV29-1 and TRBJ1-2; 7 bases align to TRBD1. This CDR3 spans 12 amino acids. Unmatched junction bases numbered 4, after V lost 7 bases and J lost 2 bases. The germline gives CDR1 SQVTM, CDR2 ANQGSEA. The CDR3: CSAWGQNYGYTF. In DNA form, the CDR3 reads TGCAGCGCCTGGGGACAGAACTATGGCTACACCTTC. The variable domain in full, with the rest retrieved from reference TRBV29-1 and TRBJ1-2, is SAVISQKPSRDICQRGTSLTIQCQVDSQVTMMFWYRQQPGQSLTLIATANQGSEATYESGFVIDKFPISRPNLTFSTLTVSNMSPEDSSIYLCSAWGQNYGYTFGSGTRLTVV.

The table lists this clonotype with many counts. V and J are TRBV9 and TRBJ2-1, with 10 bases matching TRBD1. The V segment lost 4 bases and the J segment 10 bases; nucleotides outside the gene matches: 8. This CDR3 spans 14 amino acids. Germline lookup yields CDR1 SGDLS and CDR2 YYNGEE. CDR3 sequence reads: CASSLPGQGHEQFF. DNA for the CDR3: TGTGCCAGCAGCCTTCCGGGACAGGGGCACGAGCAGTTCTTC.

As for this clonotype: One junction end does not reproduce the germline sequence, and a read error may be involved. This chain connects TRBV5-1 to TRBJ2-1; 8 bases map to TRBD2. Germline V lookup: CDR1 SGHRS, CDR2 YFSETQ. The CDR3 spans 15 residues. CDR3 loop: CASSLVAGGYHEQFF. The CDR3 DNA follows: TGCGCCAGCAGCTTAGTTGCGGGAGGCTACCATGAGCAGTTCTTC.

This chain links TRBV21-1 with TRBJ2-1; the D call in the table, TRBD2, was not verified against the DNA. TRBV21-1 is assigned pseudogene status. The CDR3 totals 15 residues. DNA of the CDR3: TGTGCCAGCAGCAAATTTTTACTAGCTATGAATGAGCAGTTCTTC. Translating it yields CASSKFLLAMNEQFF.

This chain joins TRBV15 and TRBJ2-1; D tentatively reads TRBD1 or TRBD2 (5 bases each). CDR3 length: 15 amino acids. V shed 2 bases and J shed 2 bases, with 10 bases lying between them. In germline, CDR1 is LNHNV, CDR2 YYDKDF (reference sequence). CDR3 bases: TGTGCCACCAGCAGACACCGGGACCCCTACAATGAGCAGTTCTTC. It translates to CATSRHRDPYNEQFF.

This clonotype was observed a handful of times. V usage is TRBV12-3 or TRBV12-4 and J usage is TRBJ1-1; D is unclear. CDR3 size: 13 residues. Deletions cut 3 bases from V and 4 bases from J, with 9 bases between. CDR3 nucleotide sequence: TGTGCCAGCAGTTTGCGGTATTTCACTGAAGCTTTCTTT. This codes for CASSLRYFTEAFF.

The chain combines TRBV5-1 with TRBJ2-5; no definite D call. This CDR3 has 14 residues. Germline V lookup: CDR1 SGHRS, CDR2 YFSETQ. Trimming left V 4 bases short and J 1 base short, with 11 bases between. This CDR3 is CASSVAGIQETQYF. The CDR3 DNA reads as TGCGCCAGCAGCGTAGCCGGTATCCAAGAGACCCAGTACTTC.

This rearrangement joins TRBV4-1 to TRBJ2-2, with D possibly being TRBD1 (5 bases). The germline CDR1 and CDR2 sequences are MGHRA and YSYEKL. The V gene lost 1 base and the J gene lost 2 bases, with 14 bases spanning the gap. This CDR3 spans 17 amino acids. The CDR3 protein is CASSQGGLTDNTGELFF. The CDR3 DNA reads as TGCGCCAGCAGCCAAGGGGGATTGACAGATAACACCGGGGAGCTGTTTTTT.